This T cell receptor (beta chain) was captured by sequencing in a study of OX40 agonist ivuxolimab in advanced cancers. Study-wide results and limits: Researchers did not determine the expanded peripheral T cells' antigen specificity.

To note about this clone: What it binds is unknown.

The repertoire was sequenced with immunoSEQ multiplex PCR; TCRdb's copy has only in-frame clones and lacks some. Of fewer than 65,000 clones listed, more than 75% are singletons. The sample was CD4+ or CD8+ T cells sorted from blood, taken in a trial of the OX40 agonist ivuxolimab. The source is an adult with an advanced solid tumor such as melanoma, head and neck, liver or kidney cancer.

The CDR3 nucleotides read TGTGCCAGTACATGGGTAACGGGTGAAAAACTGTTTTTT. Its translation is CASTWVTGEKLFF. This sequence joins TRBV19 and TRBJ1-4; no reliable D call. V lost 7 bases to trimming and J lost 7 bases, with 13 bases between them. The CDR3 extends over 13 amino acids. Germline CDR1 reads LNHDA; CDR2 reads SQIVND (reference sequence). The variable domain in full, completed from reference TRBV19 and TRBJ1-4, reads DGGITQSPKYLFRKEGQNVTLSCEQNLNHDAMYWYRQDPGQGLRLIYYSQIVNDFQKGDIAEGYSVSREKKESFPLTVTSAQKNPTAFYLCASTWVTGEKLFFGSGTQLSVL.